This TCR beta chain was identified in a study of long-term antiretroviral therapy in people with HIV. Overall study results and limits: Researchers lacked any data on ART adherence, viral resistance or therapy changes.

Germline V gene data show CDR1 as MDHEN and CDR2 as SYDVKM. Deletions cut 5 bases from V and 1 base from J, with 13 bases between. The CDR3 is 15 amino acids. They ran version v3.0 of the immunoSEQ assay at survey level. Clones were sequenced by immunoSEQ multiplex PCR, and TCRdb holds only the in-frame ones, with some missing. Of around 25,000 clones in the sample, roughly 96% were seen once. As for this clone: Antigen: not known.

This receptor was identified in a woman between 45 and 65 years old with HIV. The chain employs TRBV28 and TRBJ2-3; D ambiguous. The sequences come from unsorted PBMCs, collected 4.8 to 5 years after starting antiretroviral therapy. As DNA, the CDR3 is TGTGCCAGCAGTACGATGGGTGGACGCACAGATACGCAGTATTTT. Translation: CASSTMGGRTDTQYF.